Sequencing of this T cell receptor beta chain was carried out in a study of cytomegalovirus exposure and HLA in healthy donors. Whole-study results and caveats: The finding came from a later analysis; first-cohort TCR clusters tended to co-occur in the roughly 120 validation repertoires. Researchers catalogued approximately 170 TCR beta chains as cytomegalovirus-associated.

Of note for this clone: Its matching antigen is unknown.

Sequenced by immunoSEQ multiplex PCR; TCRdb stores in-frame clones only, minus some. The sample includes 200,000 or so clones, around 78% of them seen just once. Germline-derived CDR1 and CDR2 are SGHVS and FNYEAQ. Trimming at V came to 3 bases and at J to 2 bases, leaving 14 bases not matched to a gene. CDR3 length: 19 residues. The sample comprised PBMCs. The V call is TRBV7-6, the J call TRBJ2-1, with 9 nucleotides matching TRBD2. This sequence originates from a woman between 18 and 30 years old in good health and CMV-seronegative. The CDR3 protein is CASSFGTSRFSMTYNEQFF. CDR3 coding DNA: TGTGCCAGCAGCTTCGGGACTAGCCGTTTTAGTATGACCTACAATGAGCAGTTCTTC.